The 4 T cell receptor beta chains listed next were all sequenced from one sample in a study of cytomegalovirus exposure and HLA in healthy donors. The PCR ran on 60 Vbeta and 13 Jbeta primers. Clones were read by immunoSEQ multiplex PCR, and TCRdb kept only the in-frame ones, dropping some. The data contain around 150,000 clones, roughly 80% of them seen just once; the ten biggest clones take up 3% to 4%. Sequencing input: PBMCs. Receptors originate from a human donor in good health.

The CDR3, as DNA: TGTGCCAGCAGCTTGGGGCTAGCGGGAACCCCTGGTACGCAGTATTTT. Protein product: CASSLGLAGTPGTQYF. The rearrangement joins TRBV5-4 to TRBJ2-3; 9 bases map to TRBD2. The germline gives CDR1 SGHNT, CDR2 YYREEE (reference sequence). CDR3 size: 16 residues. V lost 0 bases to trimming and J lost 8 bases; unmatched junction nucleotides: 10.

The chain links TRBV13 to TRBJ2-7; 11 bases line up with TRBD1. The CDR3 has 16 residues. V lost 0 bases and J lost 1; bases outside the gene matches: 2. Germline lookup yields CDR1 PRHDT and CDR2 FYEKMQ (reference sequence). The CDR3 sequence is CASSLGGTGGSYEQYF. CDR3 bases: TGTGCCAGCAGCTTAGGGGGGACAGGGGGGTCCTACGAGCAGTACTTC.

The chain is built from TRBV30 and TRBJ2-5; D is perhaps TRBD1 (5 bases). From germline, CDR1 is GTSNPN and CDR2 SVGIG (reference sequence). Trimming stripped 2 bases from V and 4 bases from J, with 23 bases between. The CDR3 is made up of 17 amino acids. The CDR3 coding sequence is TGTGCCTGGAGTCCCGAAAGGACAACCAGGTCCCCAGAGACCCAGTACTTC. This encodes CAWSPERTTRSPETQYF. The whole variable domain, filled in from reference TRBV30 and TRBJ2-5, reads SQTIHQWPATLVQPVGSPLSLECTVEGTSNPNLYWYRQAAGRGLQLLFYSVGIGQISSEVPQNLSASRPQDRQFILSSKKLLLSDSGFYLCAWSPERTTRSPETQYFGPGTRLLVL.

A few counts support this clone. The chain joins TRBV9 to TRBJ2-7; 7 positions match TRBD2. The V segment lost 0 bases and the J segment 4 bases; nucleotides outside the gene matches: 10. The germline CDR1 and CDR2 sequences are SGDLS and YYNGEE. The CDR3 totals 16 residues. CDR3 region: CASSVGGGRIQYEQYF. The CDR3 DNA follows: TGTGCCAGCAGCGTAGGGGGAGGGAGAATCCAATACGAGCAGTACTTC.